The sequence of this T cell receptor beta chain was determined in a study of CD8 T cells in Susac syndrome. Random hexamers primed reverse transcription of roughly 0.5 to 1 ug RNA. MiXCR, applied by TCRdb to the immunoSEQ multiplex PCR reads, yields one record per CDR3 protein. The table includes some 26,000 distinct CDR3 sequences, over 85% detected once. Germline CDR1 SGHVS, CDR2 FQNEAQ. Trimming removed 4 bases from V and 6 bases from J; junction bases left unmatched: 12. This CDR3 has 16 residues. The chain links TRBV7-8 to TRBJ1-5; 7 nucleotides align to TRBD1. Sequencing input: CD8+ T cells from PBMCs. The TCR was taken from a human donor with Susac syndrome. The CDR3, as DNA: TGTGCCAGCAGCTCGTGGGGACAGACGGCGGGTCAGCCCCAGCATTTT. Translated: CASSSWGQTAGQPQHF.